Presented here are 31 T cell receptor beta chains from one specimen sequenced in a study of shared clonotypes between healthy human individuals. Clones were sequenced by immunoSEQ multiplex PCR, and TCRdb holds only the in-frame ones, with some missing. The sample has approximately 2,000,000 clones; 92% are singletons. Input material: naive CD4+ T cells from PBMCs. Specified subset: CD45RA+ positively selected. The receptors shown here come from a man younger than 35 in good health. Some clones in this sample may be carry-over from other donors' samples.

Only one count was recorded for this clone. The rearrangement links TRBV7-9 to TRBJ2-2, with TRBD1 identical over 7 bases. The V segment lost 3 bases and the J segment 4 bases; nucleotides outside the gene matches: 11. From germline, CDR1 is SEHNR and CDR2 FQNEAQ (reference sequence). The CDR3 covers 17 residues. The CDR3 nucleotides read TGTGCCAGCAGCTTCGGGACCGGGACAGCGAGCACCGGGGAGCTGTTTTTT. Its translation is CASSFGTGTASTGELFF.

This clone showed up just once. CDR3 residues: CASSPLEGAYGYTF. In DNA form, the CDR3 reads TGTGCCAGCTCACCATTGGAGGGGGCCTATGGCTACACCTTC. This chain links TRBV18 with TRBJ1-2; 7 bases align to TRBD1. V lost 2 bases, J lost 4 bases, and 4 bases stayed unmatched. CDR3 size: 14 residues. Per germline, CDR1 KGHSH and CDR2 LQKENI.

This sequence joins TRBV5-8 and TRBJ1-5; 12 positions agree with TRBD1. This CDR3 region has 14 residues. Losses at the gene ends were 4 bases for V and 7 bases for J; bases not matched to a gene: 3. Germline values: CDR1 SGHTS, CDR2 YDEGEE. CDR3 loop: CASSPGQGAQPQHF. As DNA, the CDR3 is TGTGCCAGCAGCCCGGGACAGGGGGCCCAGCCCCAGCATTTT.

The CDR3 protein is CASSFLAGIEVTGELFF. The CDR3 nucleotides are TGTGCCAGCAGCTTTCTAGCGGGAATCGAGGTCACCGGGGAGCTGTTTTTT. J is TRBJ2-2 and V is TRBV11-3; TRBD2 agrees at 9 bases. The length of the CDR3 is 17 residues. The J segment lost 4 bases and the V segment lost 3 bases, leaving 9 bases of the junction unmatched. Germline CDR1 and CDR2: SGHNT and YENEEA.

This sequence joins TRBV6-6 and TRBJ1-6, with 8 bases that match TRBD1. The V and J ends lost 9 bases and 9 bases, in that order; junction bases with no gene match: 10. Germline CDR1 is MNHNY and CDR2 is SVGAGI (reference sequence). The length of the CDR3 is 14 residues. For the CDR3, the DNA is TGTGCCAGTTCCCCGTGGACAGGGATTTCACCCCTCCACTTT. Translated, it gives CASSPWTGISPLHF.

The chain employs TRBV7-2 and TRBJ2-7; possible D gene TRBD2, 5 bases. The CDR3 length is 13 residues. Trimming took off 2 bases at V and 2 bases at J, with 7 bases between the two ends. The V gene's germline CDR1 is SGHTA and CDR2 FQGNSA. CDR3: CASSLSGTYEQYF. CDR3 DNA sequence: TGTGCCAGCAGCTTAAGCGGTACCTACGAGCAGTACTTC.

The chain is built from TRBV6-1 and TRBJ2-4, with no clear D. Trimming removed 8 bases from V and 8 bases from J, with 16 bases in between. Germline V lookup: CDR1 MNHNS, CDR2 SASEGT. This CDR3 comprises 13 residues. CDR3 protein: CASGYTGKDIQYF. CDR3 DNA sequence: TGTGCCAGCGGGTACACCGGCAAGGACATTCAGTACTTC.

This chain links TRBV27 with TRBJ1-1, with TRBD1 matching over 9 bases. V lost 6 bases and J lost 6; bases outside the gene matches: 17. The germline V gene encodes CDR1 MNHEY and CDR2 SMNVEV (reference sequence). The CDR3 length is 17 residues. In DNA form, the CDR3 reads TGTGCCAGCAGAGTTTTAGGTCTGGGACAGGGTCTTTCTGAAGCTTTCTTT. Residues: CASRVLGLGQGLSEAFF.

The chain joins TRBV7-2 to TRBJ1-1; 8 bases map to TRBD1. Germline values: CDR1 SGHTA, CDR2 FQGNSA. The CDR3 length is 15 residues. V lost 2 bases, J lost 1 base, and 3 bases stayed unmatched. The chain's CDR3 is CASSLIQGANTEAFF. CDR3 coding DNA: TGTGCCAGCAGCTTAATTCAGGGGGCGAACACTGAAGCTTTCTTT.

The CDR3 DNA reads TGTGCCAGCAGCTTGGCTATCGGACAGGGGCACACTGAAGCTTTCTTT. Its protein is CASSLAIGQGHTEAFF. The V call is TRBV5-5, the J call TRBJ1-1, with TRBD1 matching 9 bases. CDR3 length: 16 residues. CDR1 SGHKS and CDR2 YYEKEE come from the germline V gene (reference sequence). Losses at the gene ends were 0 bases for V and 3 bases for J; bases not matched to a gene: 6.

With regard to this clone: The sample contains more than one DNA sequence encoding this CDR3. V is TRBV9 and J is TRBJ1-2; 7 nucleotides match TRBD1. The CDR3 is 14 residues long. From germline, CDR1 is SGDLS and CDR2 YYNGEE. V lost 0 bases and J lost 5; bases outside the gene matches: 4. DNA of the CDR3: TGTGCCAGCAGCGTAGCCGGGACAGAGTATGGCTACACCTTC. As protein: CASSVAGTEYGYTF.

The CDR3 is CASSLIVGEQFF. The CDR3 nucleotides are TGTGCCAGCAGCTTGATTGTGGGTGAGCAGTTCTTC. This rearrangement joins TRBV5-4 to TRBJ2-1; no reliable D call. The CDR3 length is 12 residues. The V end lost 1 base, the J end lost 9 bases, and 8 bases lay between the germline ends. Germline lookup yields CDR1 SGHNT and CDR2 YYREEE (reference sequence).

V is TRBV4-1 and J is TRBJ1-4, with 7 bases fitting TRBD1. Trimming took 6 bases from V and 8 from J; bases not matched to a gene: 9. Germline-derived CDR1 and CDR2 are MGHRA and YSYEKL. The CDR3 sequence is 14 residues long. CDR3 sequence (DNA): TGCGCCAGCAGGCCTCAGGGGGAATCGGAAAAACTGTTTTTT. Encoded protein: CASRPQGESEKLFF.

CDR3 sequence reads: CASREGRADTEAFF. The CDR3 DNA sequence: TGTGCCAGCAGGGAGGGCAGGGCGGACACTGAAGCTTTCTTT. The V gene is TRBV6-4, the J gene TRBJ1-1; D may be TRBD1 (5 bases). Germline CDR1 reads MRHNA; CDR2 reads SNTAGT. Deletions cut 6 bases from V and 3 bases from J, with 14 bases between. The CDR3 is 14 amino acids.

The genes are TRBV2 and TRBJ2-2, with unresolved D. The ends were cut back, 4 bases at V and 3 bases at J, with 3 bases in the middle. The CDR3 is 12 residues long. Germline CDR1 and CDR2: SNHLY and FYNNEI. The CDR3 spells CASSVHTGELFF. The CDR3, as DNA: TGTGCCAGCAGTGTGCACACCGGGGAGCTGTTTTTT.

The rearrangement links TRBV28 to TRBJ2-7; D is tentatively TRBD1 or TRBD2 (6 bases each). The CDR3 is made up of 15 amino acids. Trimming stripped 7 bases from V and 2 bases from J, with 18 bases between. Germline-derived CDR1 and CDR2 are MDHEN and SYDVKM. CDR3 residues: CASTQGGQGTYEQYF. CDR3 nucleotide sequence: TGTGCCAGCACTCAAGGGGGGCAGGGGACCTACGAGCAGTACTTC. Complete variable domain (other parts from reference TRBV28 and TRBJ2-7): DVKVTQSSRYLVKRTGEKVFLECVQDMDHENMFWYRQDPGLGLRLIYFSYDVKMKEKGDIPEGYSVSREKKERFSLILESASTNQTSMYLCASTQGGQGTYEQYFGPGTRLTVT.

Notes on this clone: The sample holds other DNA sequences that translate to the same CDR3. This chain's CDR3 is CASSLGQGGNTIYF. The CDR3 region has the DNA TGCGCCAGCAGCTTGGGTCAGGGCGGAAACACCATATATTTT. This chain joins TRBV5-1 and TRBJ1-3; weak D call: TRBD1 (5 bases). Looked up from germline, CDR1 is SGHRS and CDR2 is YFSETQ. CDR3 length: 14 amino acids. The V and J ends lost 0 bases and 4 bases respectively, with 8 bases between them.

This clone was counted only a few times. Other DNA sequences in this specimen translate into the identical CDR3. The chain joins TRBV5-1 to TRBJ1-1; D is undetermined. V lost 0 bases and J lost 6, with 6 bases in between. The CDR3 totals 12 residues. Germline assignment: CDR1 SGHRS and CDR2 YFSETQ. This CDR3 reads CASSLGVSEAFF. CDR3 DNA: TGCGCCAGCAGCTTGGGGGTGTCTGAAGCTTTCTTT.

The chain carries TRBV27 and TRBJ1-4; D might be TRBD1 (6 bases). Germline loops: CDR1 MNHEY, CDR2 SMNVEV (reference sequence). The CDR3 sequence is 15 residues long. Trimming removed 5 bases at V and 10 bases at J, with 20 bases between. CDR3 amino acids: CASSPRQDGTGKLFF. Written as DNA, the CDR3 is TGTGCCAGCAGTCCGAGACAGGACGGCACCGGAAAACTGTTTTTT.

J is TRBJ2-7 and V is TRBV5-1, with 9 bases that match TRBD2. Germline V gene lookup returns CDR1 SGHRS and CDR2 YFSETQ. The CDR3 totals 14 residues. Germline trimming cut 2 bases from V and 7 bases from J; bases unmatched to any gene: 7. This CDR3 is CASSFGAGGEEQYF. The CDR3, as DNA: TGCGCCAGCAGCTTTGGGGCGGGAGGGGAAGAGCAGTACTTC.

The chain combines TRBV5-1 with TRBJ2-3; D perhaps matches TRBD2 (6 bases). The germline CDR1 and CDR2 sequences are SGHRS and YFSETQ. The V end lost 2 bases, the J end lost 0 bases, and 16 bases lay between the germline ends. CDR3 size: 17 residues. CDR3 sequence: CASSLLSGGASTDTQYF. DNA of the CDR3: TGCGCCAGCAGCTTATTATCCGGCGGGGCTAGCACAGATACGCAGTATTTT.

The DNA for the CDR3 is TGTGCCAGCAGCTCAGGACCGAGTTTGGAGCAGTACTTC. Translated: CASSSGPSLEQYF. The V and J genes are TRBV5-6 and TRBJ2-7; D not resolved. Germline CDR1 reads SGHDT; CDR2 reads YYEEEE. CDR3 length equals 13 residues. V was trimmed by 3 bases and J by 7 bases, leaving 14 bases between them.

The CDR3 DNA reads as TGTGCCAGCTCACGAGACAGCCCCTTGAACACTGAAGCTTTCTTT. Amino acids: CASSRDSPLNTEAFF. V usage is TRBV18 and J usage is TRBJ1-1; the D gene is possibly TRBD1 (5 bases). Deletions cut 4 bases from V and 0 bases from J, with 12 bases between. The germline V gene encodes CDR1 KGHSH and CDR2 LQKENI. The CDR3 loop spans 15 amino acids.

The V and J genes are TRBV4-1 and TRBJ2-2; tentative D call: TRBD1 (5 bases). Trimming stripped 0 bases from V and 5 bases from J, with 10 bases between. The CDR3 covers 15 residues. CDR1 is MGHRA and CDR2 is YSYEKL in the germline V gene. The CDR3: CASSQDRAGTGELFF. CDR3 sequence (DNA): TGCGCCAGCAGCCAAGACAGGGCTGGGACCGGGGAGCTGTTTTTT.

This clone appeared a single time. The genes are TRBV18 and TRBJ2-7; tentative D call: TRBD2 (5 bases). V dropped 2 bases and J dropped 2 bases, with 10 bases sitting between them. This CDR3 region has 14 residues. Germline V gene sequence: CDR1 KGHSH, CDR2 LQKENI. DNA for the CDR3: TGTGCCAGCTCACCAGGTCCGGGAACCTACGAGCAGTACTTC. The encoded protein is CASSPGPGTYEQYF.

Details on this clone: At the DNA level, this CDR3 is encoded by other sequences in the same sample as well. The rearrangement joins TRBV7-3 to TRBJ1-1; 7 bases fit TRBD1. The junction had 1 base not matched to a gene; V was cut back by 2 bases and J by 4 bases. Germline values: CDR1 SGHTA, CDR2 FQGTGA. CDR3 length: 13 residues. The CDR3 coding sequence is TGTGCCAGCAGCTTAGAGGGGGCCACTGAAGCTTTCTTT. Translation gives CASSLEGATEAFF.

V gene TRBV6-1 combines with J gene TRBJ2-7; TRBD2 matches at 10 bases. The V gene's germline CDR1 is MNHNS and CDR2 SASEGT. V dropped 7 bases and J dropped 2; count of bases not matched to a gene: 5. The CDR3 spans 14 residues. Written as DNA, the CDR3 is TGTGCCAGCACTAGGACTAGCGGTCCCTACGAGCAGTACTTC. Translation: CASTRTSGPYEQYF.

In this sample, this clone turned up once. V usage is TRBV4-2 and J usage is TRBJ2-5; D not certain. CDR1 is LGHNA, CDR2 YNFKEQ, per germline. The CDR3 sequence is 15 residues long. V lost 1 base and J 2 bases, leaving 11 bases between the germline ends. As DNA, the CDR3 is TGTGCCAGCAGCCAAGGGATACAGACTCAAGAGACCCAGTACTTC. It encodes CASSQGIQTQETQYF.

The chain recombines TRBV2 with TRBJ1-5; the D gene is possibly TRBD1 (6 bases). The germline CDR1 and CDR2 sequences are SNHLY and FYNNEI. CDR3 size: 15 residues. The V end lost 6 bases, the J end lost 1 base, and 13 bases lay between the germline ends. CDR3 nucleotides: TGTGCCAGCAGGAGAGGGGGGGACAGCAATCAGCCCCAGCATTTT. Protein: CASRRGGDSNQPQHF.

The CDR3 region has the DNA TGTGCCAGCACCCTCCGGGGGGGGGATCAGCCCCAGCATTTT. This sequence encodes CASTLRGGDQPQHF. The chain carries TRBV6-6 and TRBJ1-5; possibly TRBD1 for D (5 bases). Looked up from germline, CDR1 is MNHNY and CDR2 is SVGAGI (reference sequence). V lost 7 bases and J 5 bases, leaving 15 bases between the germline ends. The CDR3 sequence is 14 residues long.

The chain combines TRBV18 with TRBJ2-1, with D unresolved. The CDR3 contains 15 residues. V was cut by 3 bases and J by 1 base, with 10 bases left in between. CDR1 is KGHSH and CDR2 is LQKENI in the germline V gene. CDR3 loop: CASSPWGSSYNEQFF. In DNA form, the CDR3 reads TGTGCCAGCTCACCTTGGGGTTCGTCCTACAATGAGCAGTTCTTC. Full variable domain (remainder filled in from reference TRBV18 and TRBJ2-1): NAGVMQNPRHLVRRRGQEARLRCSPMKGHSHVYWYRQLPEEGLKFMVYLQKENIIDESGMPKERFSAEFPKEGPSILRIQQVVRGDSAAYFCASSPWGSSYNEQFFGPGTRLTVL.